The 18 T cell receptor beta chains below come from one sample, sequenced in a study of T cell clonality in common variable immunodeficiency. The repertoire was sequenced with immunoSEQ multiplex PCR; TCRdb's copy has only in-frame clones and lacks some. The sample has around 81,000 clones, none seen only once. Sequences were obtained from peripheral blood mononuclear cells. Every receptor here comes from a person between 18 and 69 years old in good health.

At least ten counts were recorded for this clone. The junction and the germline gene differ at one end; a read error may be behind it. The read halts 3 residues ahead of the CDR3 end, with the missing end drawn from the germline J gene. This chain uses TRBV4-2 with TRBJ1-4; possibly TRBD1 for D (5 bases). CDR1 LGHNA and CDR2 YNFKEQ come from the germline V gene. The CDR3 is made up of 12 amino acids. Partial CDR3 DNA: TGCGCCAGCAGCCAGGAGGGGGAAAAA. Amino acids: CASSQEGEK. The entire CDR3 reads CASSQEGEKLFF.

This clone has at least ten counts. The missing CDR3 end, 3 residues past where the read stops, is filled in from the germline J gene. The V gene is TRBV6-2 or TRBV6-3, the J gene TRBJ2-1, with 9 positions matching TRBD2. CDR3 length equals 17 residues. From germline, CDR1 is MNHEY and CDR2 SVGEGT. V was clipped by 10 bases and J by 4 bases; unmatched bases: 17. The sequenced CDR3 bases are TGTGCCACCGCCCCGGGACTAGCAAGGGGGGGTTACAATGAG. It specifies CATAPGLARGGYNE. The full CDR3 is CATAPGLARGGYNEQFF.

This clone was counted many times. The CDR3 is CASSTGTRYTGELFF. Incomplete CDR3 DNA: TGTGCCAGTTCCACCGGGACTAGATACACCGGGGAG. The V gene is TRBV19, the J gene TRBJ2-2, with 8 bases fitting TRBD2. Read sequence stops 3 residues before the CDR3 end, and the germline J gene provides the missing end. CDR1 and CDR2 from the germline V gene are LNHDA and SQIVND (reference sequence). V lost 8 bases to trimming and J lost 3 bases; unmatched junction nucleotides: 8. This CDR3 has 15 residues.

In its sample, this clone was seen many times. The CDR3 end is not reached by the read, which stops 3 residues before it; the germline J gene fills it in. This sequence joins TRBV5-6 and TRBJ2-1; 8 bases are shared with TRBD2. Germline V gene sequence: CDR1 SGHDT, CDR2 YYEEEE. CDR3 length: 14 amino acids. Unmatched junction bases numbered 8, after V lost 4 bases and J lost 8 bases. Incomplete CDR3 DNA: TGTGCCAGCAGCCCCCCGGAGCGGGAGCATGAG. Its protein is CASSPPEREHE. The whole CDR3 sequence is CASSPPEREHEQFF.

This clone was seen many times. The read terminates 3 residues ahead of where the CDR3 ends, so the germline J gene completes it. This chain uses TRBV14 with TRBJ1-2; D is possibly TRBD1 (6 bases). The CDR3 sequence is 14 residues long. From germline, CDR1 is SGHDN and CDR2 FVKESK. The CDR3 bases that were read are TGTGCCAGCAGCCAATTGACAGGACTGGGCGGC. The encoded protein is CASSQLTGLGG. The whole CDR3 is CASSQLTGLGGYTF.

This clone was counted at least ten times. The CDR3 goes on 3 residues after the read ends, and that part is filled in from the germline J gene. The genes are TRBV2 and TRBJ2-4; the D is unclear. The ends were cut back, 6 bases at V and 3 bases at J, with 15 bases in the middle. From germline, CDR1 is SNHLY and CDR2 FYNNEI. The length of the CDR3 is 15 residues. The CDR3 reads CASSAFGGDKNIQYF. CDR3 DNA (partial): TGTGCCAGCAGCGCCTTCGGTGGTGACAAAAACATT.

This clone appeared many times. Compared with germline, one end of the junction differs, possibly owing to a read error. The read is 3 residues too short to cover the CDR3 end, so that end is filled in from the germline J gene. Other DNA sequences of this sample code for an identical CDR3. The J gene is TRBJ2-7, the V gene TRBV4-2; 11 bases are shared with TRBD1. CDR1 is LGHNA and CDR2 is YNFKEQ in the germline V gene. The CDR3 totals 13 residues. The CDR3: CASSRDRGYEQYF. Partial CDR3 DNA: TGCGCCAGCAGCCGGGACAGGGGGTACGAG.

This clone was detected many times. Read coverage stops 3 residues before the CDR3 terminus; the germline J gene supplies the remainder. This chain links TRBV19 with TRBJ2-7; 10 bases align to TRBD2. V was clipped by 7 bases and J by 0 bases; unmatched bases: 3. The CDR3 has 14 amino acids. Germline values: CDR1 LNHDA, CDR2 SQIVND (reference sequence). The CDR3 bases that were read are TGTGCCAGTAAACCTAGCGGGAGCTCCTACGAG. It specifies CASKPSGSSYE. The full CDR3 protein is CASKPSGSSYEQYF.

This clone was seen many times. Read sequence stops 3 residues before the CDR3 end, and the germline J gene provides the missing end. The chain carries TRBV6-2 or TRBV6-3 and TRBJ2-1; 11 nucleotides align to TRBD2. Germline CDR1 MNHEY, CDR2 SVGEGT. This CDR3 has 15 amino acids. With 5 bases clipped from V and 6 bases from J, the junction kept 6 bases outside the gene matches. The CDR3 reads CASSLLAGGINEQFF. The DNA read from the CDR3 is TGTGCCAGCAGTCTTCTAGCGGGAGGAATCAATGAG.

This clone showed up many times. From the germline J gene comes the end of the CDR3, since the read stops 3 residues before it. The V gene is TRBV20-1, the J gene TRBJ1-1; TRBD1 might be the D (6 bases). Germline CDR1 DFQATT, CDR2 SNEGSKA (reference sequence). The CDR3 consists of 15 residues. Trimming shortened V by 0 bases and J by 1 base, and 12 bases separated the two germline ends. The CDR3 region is CSAREDSVPNTEAFF. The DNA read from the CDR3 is TGCAGTGCTAGAGAGGACAGCGTCCCGAACACTGAA.

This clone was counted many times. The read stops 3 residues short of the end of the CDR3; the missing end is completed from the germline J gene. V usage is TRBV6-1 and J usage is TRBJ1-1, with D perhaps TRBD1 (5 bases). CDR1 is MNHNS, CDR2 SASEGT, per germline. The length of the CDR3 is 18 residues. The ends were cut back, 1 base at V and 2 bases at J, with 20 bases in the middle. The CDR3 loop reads CASSEVGFRGADNTEAFF. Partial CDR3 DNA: TGTGCCAGCAGTGAAGTGGGTTTCCGAGGGGCAGATAACACTGAA.

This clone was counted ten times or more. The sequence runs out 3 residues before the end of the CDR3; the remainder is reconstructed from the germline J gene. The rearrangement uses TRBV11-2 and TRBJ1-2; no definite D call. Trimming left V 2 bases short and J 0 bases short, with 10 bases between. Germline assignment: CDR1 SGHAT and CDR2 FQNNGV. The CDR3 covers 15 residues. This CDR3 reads CASSLFRSSNYGYTF. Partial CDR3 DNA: TGTGCCAGCAGCTTATTCCGGTCTTCTAACTATGGC.

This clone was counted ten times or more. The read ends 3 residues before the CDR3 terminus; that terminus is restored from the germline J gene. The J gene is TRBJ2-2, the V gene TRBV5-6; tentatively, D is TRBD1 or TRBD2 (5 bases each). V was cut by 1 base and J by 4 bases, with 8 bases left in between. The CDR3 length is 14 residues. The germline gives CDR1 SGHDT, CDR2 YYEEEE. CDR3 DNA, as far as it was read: TGTGCCAGCAGCTTGACAGGAGGCACCGGGGAG. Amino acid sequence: CASSLTGGTGE. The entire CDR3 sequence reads CASSLTGGTGELFF. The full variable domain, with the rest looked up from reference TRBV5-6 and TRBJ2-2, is DAGVTQSPTHLIKTRGQQVTLRCSPKSGHDTVSWYQQALGQGPQFIFQYYEEEERQRGNFPDRFSGHQFPNYSSELNVNALLLGDSALYLCASSLTGGTGELFFGEGSRLTVL.

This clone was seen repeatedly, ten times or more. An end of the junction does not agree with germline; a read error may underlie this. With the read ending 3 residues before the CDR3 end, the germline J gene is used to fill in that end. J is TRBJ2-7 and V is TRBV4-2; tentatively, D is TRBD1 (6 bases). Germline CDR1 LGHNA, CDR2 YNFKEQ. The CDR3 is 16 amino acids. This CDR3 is CASSPEFLGQSYEQYF. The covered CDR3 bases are TGCGCCAGCAGCCCCGAATTCCTCGGACAGTCCTACGAG.

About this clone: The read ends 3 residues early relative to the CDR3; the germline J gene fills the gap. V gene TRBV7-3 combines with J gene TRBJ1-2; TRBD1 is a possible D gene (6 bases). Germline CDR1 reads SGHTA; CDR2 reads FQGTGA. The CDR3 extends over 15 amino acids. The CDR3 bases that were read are TGTGCCAGCAGCTTACAGGGGACCCACACAGATACC. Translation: CASSLQGTHTDT. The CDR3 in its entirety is CASSLQGTHTDTYTF.

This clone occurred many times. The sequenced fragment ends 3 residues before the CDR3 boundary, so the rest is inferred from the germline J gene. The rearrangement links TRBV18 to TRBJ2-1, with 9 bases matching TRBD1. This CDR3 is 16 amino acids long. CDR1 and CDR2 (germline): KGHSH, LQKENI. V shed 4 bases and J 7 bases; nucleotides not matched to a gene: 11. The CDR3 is CASSQPDRGRSNEQFF. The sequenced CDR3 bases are TGTGCCAGCTCACAACCGGACAGGGGCAGGAGTAATGAG.

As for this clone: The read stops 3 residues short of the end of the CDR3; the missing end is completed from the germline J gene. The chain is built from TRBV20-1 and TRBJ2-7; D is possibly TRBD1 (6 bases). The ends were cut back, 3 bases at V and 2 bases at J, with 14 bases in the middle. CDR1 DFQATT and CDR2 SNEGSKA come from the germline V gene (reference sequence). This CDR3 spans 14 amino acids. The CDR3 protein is CSASLGAGAYEQYF. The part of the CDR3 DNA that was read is TGCAGTGCTAGCCTAGGGGCAGGGGCCTACGAG.

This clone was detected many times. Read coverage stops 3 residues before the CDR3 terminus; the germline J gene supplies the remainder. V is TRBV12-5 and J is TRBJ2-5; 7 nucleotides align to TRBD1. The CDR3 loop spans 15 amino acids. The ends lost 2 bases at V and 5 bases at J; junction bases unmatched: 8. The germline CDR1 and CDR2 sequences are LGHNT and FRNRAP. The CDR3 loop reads CASGLPASDRETQYF. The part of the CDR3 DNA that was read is TGTGCTAGTGGTTTGCCTGCTTCGGACAGGGAGACC.